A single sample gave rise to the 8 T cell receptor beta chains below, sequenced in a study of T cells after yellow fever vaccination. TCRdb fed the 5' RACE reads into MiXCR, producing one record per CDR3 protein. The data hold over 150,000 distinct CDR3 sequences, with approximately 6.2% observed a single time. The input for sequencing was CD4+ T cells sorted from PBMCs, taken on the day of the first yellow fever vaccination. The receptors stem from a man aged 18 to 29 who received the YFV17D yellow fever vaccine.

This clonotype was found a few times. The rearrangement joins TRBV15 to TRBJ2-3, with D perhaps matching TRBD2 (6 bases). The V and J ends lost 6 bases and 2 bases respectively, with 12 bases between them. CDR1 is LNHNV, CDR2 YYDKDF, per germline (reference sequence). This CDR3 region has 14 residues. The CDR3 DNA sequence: TGTGCCACCAGGACCGGGGGTAACACAGATACGCAGTATTTT. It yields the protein CATRTGGNTDTQYF.

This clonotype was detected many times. CDR3 protein: CASSSRGSGANVLTF. The CDR3 nucleotides are TGTGCCAGTAGCAGCAGGGGTTCTGGGGCCAACGTCCTGACTTTC. The chain uses TRBV19 and TRBJ2-6; D may be TRBD1 (6 bases). The CDR3 consists of 15 residues. V was trimmed by 6 bases and J by 1 base, leaving 10 bases between them. The germline CDR1 and CDR2 sequences are LNHDA and SQIVND (reference sequence).

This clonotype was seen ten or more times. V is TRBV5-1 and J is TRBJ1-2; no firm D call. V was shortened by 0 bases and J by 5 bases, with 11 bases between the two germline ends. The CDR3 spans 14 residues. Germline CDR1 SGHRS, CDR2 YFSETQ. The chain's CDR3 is CASSLGLRDYGYTF. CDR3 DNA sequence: TGCGCCAGCAGCTTGGGGTTGAGGGATTATGGCTACACCTTC. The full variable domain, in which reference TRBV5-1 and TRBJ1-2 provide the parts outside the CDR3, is KAGVTQTPRYLIKTRGQQVTLSCSPISGHRSVSWYQQTPGQGLQFLFEYFSETQRNKGNFPGRFSGRQFSNSRSEMNVSTLELGDSALYLCASSLGLRDYGYTFGSGTRLTVV.

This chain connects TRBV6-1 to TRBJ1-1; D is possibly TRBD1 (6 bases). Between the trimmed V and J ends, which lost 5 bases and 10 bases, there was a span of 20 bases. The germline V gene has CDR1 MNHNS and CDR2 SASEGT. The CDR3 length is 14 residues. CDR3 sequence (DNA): TGTGCCAGCAGTCCAGAGCATGGGGGGCGAGGAGCTTTCTTT. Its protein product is CASSPEHGGRGAFF.

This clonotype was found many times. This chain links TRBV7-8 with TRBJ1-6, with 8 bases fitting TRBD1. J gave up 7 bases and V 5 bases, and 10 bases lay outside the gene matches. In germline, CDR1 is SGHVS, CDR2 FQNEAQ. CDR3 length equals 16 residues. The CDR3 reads CASSPRQGQTNSPLHF. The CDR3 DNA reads TGTGCCAGCAGCCCCAGACAGGGGCAGACCAATTCACCCCTCCACTTT.

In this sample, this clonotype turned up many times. For the CDR3, the DNA is TGCAGCGTTGAAGCGGGAAAGGGACAGCCCCAGCATTTT. Its translation is CSVEAGKGQPQHF. This chain joins TRBV29-1 and TRBJ1-5; D unclear. CDR1 and CDR2 from the germline V gene are SQVTM and ANQGSEA. The CDR3 runs 13 residues. Trimming shortened V by 1 base and J by 7 bases, and 11 bases separated the two germline ends.

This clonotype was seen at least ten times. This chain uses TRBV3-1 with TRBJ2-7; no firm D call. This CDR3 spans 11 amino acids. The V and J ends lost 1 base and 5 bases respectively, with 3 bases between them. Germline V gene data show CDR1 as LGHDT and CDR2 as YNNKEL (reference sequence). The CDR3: CASSQVNEQYF. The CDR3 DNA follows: TGTGCCAGCAGCCAAGTTAACGAGCAGTACTTC.

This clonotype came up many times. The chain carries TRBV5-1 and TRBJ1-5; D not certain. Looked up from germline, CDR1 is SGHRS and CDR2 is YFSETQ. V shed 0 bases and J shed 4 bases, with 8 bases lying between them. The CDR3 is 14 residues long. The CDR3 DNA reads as TGCGCCAGCAGCTTGGTCCAGGTAAATCAGCCCCAGCATTTT. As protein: CASSLVQVNQPQHF.